This T cell receptor beta chain was captured in a study of blood T cells in healthy people across ages. Study findings and constraints: Long-lived donors had more naive CD4+ cells and higher diversity than aged donors. Because sorting was not performed, PBMCs prevented conclusive naive versus antigen-experienced comparison.

Combining a sample-barcoded 5' primer with a J-beta primer mix, a second PCR ran for roughly 7 to 12 cycles. A template-switch adaptor with 12 random nucleotides tagged each cDNA molecule. TCRdb fed the 5' RACE reads into MiXCR, producing one record per CDR3 protein. The sample includes 600,000 to 850,000 distinct CDR3 sequences, approximately 39% of them seen just once. Remarks on this clonotype: Its antigen is still unknown.

A minimum of 7 million PBMCs was isolated per sample. This receptor was taken from an older woman in good health. Sequences were obtained from blood.

CDR3 nucleotide sequence: TGTGCCATCAGTGAGTTTCAGGGGAACGGGCAGCCCCAGCATTTT. It is translated as CAISEFQGNGQPQHF. V usage is TRBV10-3 and J usage is TRBJ1-5; possibly TRBD1 for D (6 bases). Germline V lookup: CDR1 ENHRY, CDR2 SYGVKD. The CDR3 is 15 residues long. V lost 1 base, J lost 7 bases, and 14 bases lay in between.